This T cell receptor (beta chain) was documented in a study of regulatory T cells in long-lasting Graves disease (dated by TCRdb to the early 2020s). About the investigation overall: In the newly diagnosed Graves' disease group, patients had been taking antithyroid drugs for less than 3 months. Patients with persistent Graves' disease were compared with patients with newly diagnosed Graves' disease using TCR sequencing and RNA sequencing of peripheral blood. The study was registered as a clinical trial and conducted in China. TCR sequencing covered roughly 13 persistent and roughly 20 newly diagnosed Graves' disease patients, 33 samples in total. Broader findings and caveats from the paper: Compared with newly diagnosed patients, persistent Graves' disease patients had lower TCR Shannon entropy and fewer highly expanded clones, which suggests clonal expansion. Persistent disease showed preferential use of TRBV28, TRBJ1-2 and TRBJ2-5, whereas newly diagnosed disease favored TRBV20-1 and TRBJ2-1. More public clonotypes were shared among persistent patients (about 2,800) than among newly diagnosed patients (under 1,000). The authors acknowledged the small sample size as a limitation that may reduce accuracy. Because the primary lesion, thyroid tissue, could not be accessed, the study looked at peripheral blood alone. Only the TCR beta chain was sequenced and analyzed.

This clonotype was recorded many times. This clone's antigen is unknown. Base qualities are not provided; no much larger clone lies one nucleotide away. The library came from multiplex PCR. The instrument was an Illumina HiSeq 4000. CDR3 regions were amplified by Arm-PCR with iRepertoire HTBI primers to construct TCR beta libraries. Gel purification was performed on PCR products prior to sequencing. As for the authors' bioinformatics: Gene usage analysis of CDR3 amino acid clonotypes used the roughly 60 TRBV and about 13 TRBJ segments found across samples. COPE and FqMerger were used to merge the filtered high-quality paired reads into contigs. Contigs were aligned with BLAST to IMGT TRBV, TRBD and TRBJ reference genes, and CDR3 was defined per IMGT. Any clonotype with a frequency above 0.1% was counted as a highly expanded clone. Shannon entropy was used to measure repertoire diversity, and the Gini coefficient was used to measure V-J evenness. A clonotype was considered public if more than one individual shared it. TCRdb reanalyzed the raw reads on its own, using fastp at Q25 for trimming and MiXCR for clone calling, and kept in-frame beta chains. Each record represents a unique CDR3 protein, reported with the most common genes and DNA among its rows. In this record, the V and J calls reflect TCRdb's handling and not the investigators' own analysis. The sample data list about 520,000 distinct CDR3 sequences, and around 13% of these were observed just once. The top ten clonotypes cover 8% to 10% of the sample.

The sample's time point label, in plain terms: newly diagnosed GD, antithyroid drugs for less than 3 months. RNA was extracted from PBMCs in TRIzol for both TCR sequencing and RNA sequencing. The diagnosis of Graves' disease followed American Thyroid Association guidelines. Recruitment of patients was carried out at an endocrinology department in Xi'an, China. Each patient gave roughly 8.4 milliliters of peripheral blood, collected in an EDTA anticoagulant tube. Ficoll Paque Plus density gradient separation was used to isolate PBMCs, and no further T cell sorting was done. An Agilent 2100 Bioanalyzer and agarose gel were used to assess RNA quality, and a NanoDrop 2000 was used to measure RNA concentration. V is cut by 7 bases and J by 0 bases, and the space between the germline ends is 10 bases. The germline V gene specifies SNHLY as CDR1 and FYNNEI as CDR2. The CDR3 sequence holds 13 residues, the cysteine and phenylalanine included. The only DNA kept is the CDR3, 39 bases in frame from the first base.

These data are also associated with another study on T cells in Graves' hyperthyroidism and ophthalmopathy. As the second paper documents: Stable Graves' hyperthyroidism was defined as the absence of progression to ophthalmopathy over 18 months of follow-up. Hyperthyroidism patients were newly diagnosed, had a disease duration of under 2 months, and were aged 18 to 65 years. Any patient with an uncontrolled infection, another autoimmune disease, pregnancy or lactation was excluded. Diagnoses relied on clinical symptoms, serum thyroxine and TRAb, thyroid ultrasound and orbital computed tomography. For the first round of RT-PCR on the TCR CDR3, the HTBI primer set was used together with the Qiagen OneStep RT-PCR kit. Blood samples also contained most of the expanded thyroid clonotypes (frequency above 0.001), which suggests that blood repertoires may reflect thyroid immune responses. A 13 V-J signature model separated ophthalmopathy from stable hyperthyroidism, with 87.88% sensitivity and about 81% specificity in cross-validation and 80%/75% in testing. In validation, progression to ophthalmopathy was predicted by the model with around 71% sensitivity and roughly 76% specificity, a median of roughly 6.4 months before onset. To identify TCR V-J signatures that set the groups apart, the researchers used a discovery cohort of 100 or so patients, made up of around 42 with Graves' ophthalmopathy and about 59 with stable Graves' hyperthyroidism. Prospective prediction of ophthalmopathy was tested in an independent validation cohort consisting of roughly 19 hyperthyroidism patients and more than 15 patients who later progressed to ophthalmopathy. The 100 discovery patients were randomly divided into training and test sets at a 7:3 ratio. In about 6 Graves' hyperthyroidism patients, the study also compared T-cell repertoires from thyroid tissue with T-cell repertoires from blood. After sampling, hyperthyroidism patients received methimazole starting at 30 mg daily, and ophthalmopathy patients received high-dose intravenous methylprednisolone. Libraries were constructed in a second round of multiplex PCR, after which size selection and purification were performed. Sequencing of the libraries was done on an Illumina HiSeq2000 using paired-end 100 bp reads. SOAPnuke was used to process the raw data, removing reads that contained adapters or uncalled bases, had a mean Phred below 15, or lacked an exact match to the constant primer or identifier. COPE v1.2.5 was used to merge the high-quality paired reads, and each unique nucleotide sequence was defined as a clonotype. MiTCR v1.1 was used to align the clonotypes against IMGT TRBV, TRBD and TRBJ reference segments. Analysis was restricted to V-J combinations with a frequency above 0.0001, which covered roughly 99% of repertoires. A TCS score was defined as the ratio between F50 (clonal expansion) and ExV (chaos), using BLOSUM62-based TCRdist between CDR3 peptides within each V-J. Welch's t-statistics and random forest reduced 500 to 550 V-J features to under 15, which were used in a naive Bayes classifier (R e1071). Sample size was not statistically predetermined, and blinding of investigators to group allocation was not performed. The paper reports TCR Vbeta CDR3 sequencing of roughly 140 peripheral blood samples: 40 to 45 ophthalmopathy, roughly 74 hyperthyroidism and around 17 progressor patients.

This sample comprised peripheral blood mononuclear cells (PBMCs), obtained at new diagnosis, from a patient treated with antithyroid drugs. The sequence joins TRBV2 to TRBJ2-7; the D gene is not confidently resolved. The sequence was obtained from a woman in her twenties or thirties with Graves disease. Donor details come from another sample of the same person, matched by shared clones. The CDR3 region: CASTLGHSYEQYF. The DNA sequence is as follows: TGTGCCAGCACCCTGGGCCACTCCTACGAGCAGTACTTC.